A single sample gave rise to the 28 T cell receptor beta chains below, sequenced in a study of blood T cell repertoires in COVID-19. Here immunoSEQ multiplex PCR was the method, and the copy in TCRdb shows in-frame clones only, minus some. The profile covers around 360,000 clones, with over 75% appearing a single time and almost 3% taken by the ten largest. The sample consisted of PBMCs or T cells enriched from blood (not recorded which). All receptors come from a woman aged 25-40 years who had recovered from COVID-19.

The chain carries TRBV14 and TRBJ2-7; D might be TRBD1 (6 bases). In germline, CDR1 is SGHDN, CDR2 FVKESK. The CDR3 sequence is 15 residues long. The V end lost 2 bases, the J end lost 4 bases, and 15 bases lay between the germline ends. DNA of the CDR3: TGTGCCAGCAGCCAACCTCAGACAGGAGGATACGAGCAGTACTTC. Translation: CASSQPQTGGYEQYF. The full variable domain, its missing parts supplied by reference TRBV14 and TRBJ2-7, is EAGVTQFPSHSVIEKGQTVTLRCDPISGHDNLYWYRRVMGKEIKFLLHFVKESKQDESGMPNNRFLAERTGGTYSTLKVQPAELEDSGVYFCASSQPQTGGYEQYFGPGTRLTVT.

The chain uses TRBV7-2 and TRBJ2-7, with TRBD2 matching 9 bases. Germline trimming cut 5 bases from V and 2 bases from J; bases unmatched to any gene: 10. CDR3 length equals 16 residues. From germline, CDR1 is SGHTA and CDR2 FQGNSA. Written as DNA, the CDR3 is TGTGCCAGCAGCCAGGGCCTCCTAGCGGGGACCTACGAGCAGTACTTC. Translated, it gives CASSQGLLAGTYEQYF.

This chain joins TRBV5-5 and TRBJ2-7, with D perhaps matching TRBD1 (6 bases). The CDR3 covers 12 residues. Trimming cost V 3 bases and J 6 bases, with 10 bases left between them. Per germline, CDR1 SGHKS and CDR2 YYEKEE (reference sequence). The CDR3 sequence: CASSSYRAEQYF. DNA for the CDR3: TGTGCCAGCAGCTCCTACAGGGCCGAGCAGTACTTC.

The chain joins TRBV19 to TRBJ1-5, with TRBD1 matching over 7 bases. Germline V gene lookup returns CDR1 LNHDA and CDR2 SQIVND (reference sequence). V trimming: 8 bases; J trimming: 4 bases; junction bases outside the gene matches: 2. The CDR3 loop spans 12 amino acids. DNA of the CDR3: TGTGCCAGTTCACAGGGGAATCAGCCCCAGCATTTT. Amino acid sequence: CASSQGNQPQHF.

Here the CDR3 reads CASSVGASTGELFF. The CDR3 DNA reads as TGTGCCAGCAGCGTCGGTGCGAGCACCGGGGAGCTGTTTTTT. The chain recombines TRBV9 with TRBJ2-2; no clear D gene. This CDR3 has 14 amino acids. CDR1 and CDR2 (germline): SGDLS, YYNGEE. Trimming stripped 2 bases from V and 4 bases from J, with 9 bases between. The variable domain in full, with the rest retrieved from reference TRBV9 and TRBJ2-2, is DSGVTQTPKHLITATGQRVTLRCSPRSGDLSVYWYQQSLDQGLQFLIQYYNGEERAKGNILERFSAQQFPDLHSELNLSSLELGDSALYFCASSVGASTGELFFGEGSRLTVL.

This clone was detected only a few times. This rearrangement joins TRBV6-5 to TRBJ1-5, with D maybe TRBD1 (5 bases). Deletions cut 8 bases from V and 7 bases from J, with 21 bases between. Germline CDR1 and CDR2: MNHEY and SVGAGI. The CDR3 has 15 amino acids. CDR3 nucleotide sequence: TGTGCCAGCGCCTCAGACAGAAACTCAGGACAGCCCCAGCATTTT. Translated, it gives CASASDRNSGQPQHF.

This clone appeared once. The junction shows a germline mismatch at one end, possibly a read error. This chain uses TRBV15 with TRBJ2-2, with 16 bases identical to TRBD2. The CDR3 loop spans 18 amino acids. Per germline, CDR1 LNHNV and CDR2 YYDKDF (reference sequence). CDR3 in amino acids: CATNRDGTSGRATGELFF. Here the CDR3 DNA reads TGTGCCACCAACAGAGATGGGACTAGCGGGAGGGCGACCGGGGAGCTGTTTTTT.

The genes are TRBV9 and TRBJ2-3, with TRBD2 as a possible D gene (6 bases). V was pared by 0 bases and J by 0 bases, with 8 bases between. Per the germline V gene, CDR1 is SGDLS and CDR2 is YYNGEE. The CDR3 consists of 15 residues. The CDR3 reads CASSVGGISTDTQYF. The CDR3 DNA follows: TGTGCCAGCAGCGTAGGCGGGATTAGCACAGATACGCAGTATTTT.

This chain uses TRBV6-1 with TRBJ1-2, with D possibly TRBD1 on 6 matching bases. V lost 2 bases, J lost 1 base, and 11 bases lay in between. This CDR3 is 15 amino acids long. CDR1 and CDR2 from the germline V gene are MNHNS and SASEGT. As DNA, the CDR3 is TGTGCCAGCAGTGAAACGGGGACAAGTAACTATGGCTACACCTTC. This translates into CASSETGTSNYGYTF.

CDR3 sequence: CASSQPQQTGKNIQYF. The CDR3 coding sequence is TGCGCCAGCAGCCAACCTCAACAGACAGGCAAAAACATTCAGTACTTC. The chain links TRBV4-1 to TRBJ2-4, with D possibly matching TRBD1 (6 bases). The CDR3 length is 16 residues. Trimming left V 2 bases short and J 3 bases short, with 14 bases between. Germline V gives CDR1 MGHRA, CDR2 YSYEKL.

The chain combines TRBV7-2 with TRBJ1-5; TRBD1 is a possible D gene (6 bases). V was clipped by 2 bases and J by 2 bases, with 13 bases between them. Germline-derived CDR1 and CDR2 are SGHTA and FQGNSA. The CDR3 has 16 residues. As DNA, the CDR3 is TGTGCCAGCAGCTTATACAGGGTCGAGGGCAATCAGCCCCAGCATTTT. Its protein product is CASSLYRVEGNQPQHF. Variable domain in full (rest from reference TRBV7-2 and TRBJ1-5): GAGVSQSPSNKVTEKGKDVELRCDPISGHTALYWYRQSLGQGLEFLIYFQGNSAPDKSGLPSDRFSAERTGGSVSTLTIQRTQQEDSAVYLCASSLYRVEGNQPQHFGDGTRLSIL.

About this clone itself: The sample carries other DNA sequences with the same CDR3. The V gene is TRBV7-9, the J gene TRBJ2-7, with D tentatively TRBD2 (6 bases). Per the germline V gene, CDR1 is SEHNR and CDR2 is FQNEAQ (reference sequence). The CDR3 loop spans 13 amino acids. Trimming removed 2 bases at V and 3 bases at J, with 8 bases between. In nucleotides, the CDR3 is TGTGCCAGCAGCTTATCCGGGGGCTACGAGCAGTACTTC. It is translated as CASSLSGGYEQYF.

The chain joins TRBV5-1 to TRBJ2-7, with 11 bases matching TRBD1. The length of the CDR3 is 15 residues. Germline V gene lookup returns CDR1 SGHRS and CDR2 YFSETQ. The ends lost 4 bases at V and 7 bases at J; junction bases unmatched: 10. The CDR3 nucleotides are TGCGCCAGCAGCCCGGGACAGGGGGGTTACGAGGAGCAGTACTTC. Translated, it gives CASSPGQGGYEEQYF.

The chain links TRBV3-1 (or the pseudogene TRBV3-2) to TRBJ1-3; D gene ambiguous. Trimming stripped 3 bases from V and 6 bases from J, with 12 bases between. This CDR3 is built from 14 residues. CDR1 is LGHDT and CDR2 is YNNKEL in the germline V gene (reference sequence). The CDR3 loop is CASSQTGVTNTIYF. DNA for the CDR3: TGTGCCAGCAGCCAGACCGGGGTTACAAACACCATATATTTT.

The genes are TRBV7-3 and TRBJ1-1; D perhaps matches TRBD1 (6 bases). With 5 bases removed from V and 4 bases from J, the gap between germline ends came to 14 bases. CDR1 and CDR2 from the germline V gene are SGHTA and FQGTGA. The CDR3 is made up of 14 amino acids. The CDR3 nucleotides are TGTGCCAGCAGCCCCACAGGGATGGGCACTGAAGCTTTCTTT. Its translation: CASSPTGMGTEAFF.

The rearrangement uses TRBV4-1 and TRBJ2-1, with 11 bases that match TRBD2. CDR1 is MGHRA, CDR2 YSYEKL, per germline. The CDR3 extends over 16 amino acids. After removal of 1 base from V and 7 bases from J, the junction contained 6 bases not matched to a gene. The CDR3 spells CASSQGWLAGGNEQFF. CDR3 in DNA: TGCGCCAGCAGCCAAGGGTGGCTAGCGGGGGGTAATGAGCAGTTCTTC.

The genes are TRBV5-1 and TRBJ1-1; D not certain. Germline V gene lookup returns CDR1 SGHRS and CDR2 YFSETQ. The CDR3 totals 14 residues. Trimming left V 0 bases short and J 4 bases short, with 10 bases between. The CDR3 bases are TGCGCCAGCAGCTTGGCCGTAGGCGGCACTGAAGCTTTCTTT. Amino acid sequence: CASSLAVGGTEAFF.

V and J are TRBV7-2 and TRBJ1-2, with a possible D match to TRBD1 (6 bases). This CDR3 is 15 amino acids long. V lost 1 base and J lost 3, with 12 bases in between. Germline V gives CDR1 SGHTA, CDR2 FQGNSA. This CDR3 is CASSLGSQGYYGYTF. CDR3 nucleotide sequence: TGTGCCAGCAGCTTAGGTTCACAGGGCTACTATGGCTACACCTTC. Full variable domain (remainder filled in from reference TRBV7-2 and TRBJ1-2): GAGVSQSPSNKVTEKGKDVELRCDPISGHTALYWYRQSLGQGLEFLIYFQGNSAPDKSGLPSDRFSAERTGGSVSTLTIQRTQQEDSAVYLCASSLGSQGYYGYTFGSGTRLTVV.

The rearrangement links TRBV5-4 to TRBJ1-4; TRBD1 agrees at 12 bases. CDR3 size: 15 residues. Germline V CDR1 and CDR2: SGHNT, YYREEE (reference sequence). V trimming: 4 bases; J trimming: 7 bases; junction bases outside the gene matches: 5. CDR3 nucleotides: TGTGCCAGCAGCGGGGACAGGGGGCGTAGTGAAAAACTGTTTTTT. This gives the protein CASSGDRGRSEKLFF.

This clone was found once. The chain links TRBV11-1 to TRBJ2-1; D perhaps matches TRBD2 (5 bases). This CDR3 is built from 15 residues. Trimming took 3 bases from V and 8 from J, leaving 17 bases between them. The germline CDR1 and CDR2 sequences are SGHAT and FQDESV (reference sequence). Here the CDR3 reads CASSFVEGKSDEQFF. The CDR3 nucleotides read TGTGCCAGCAGCTTTGTCGAGGGAAAAAGCGATGAGCAGTTCTTC.

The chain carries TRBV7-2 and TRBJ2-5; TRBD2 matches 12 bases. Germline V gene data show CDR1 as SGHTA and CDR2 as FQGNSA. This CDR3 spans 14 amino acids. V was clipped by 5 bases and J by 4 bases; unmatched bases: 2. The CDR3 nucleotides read TGTGCCAGCAGCGGACTAGCGGGAACAGAGACCCAGTACTTC. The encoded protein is CASSGLAGTETQYF.

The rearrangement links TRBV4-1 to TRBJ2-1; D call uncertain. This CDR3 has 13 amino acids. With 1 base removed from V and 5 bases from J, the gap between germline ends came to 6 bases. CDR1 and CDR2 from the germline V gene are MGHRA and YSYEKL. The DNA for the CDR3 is TGCGCCAGCAGCCAAGTTCCTGACAATGAGCAGTTCTTC. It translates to CASSQVPDNEQFF.

The CDR3 loop reads CASSFVGELPRGYTF. The CDR3, as DNA: TGTGCCAGCAGCTTCGTCGGCGAATTGCCTAGGGGCTACACCTTC. The chain combines TRBV7-9 with TRBJ1-2; no clear D. Germline loops: CDR1 SEHNR, CDR2 FQNEAQ (reference sequence). V lost 3 bases and J 8 bases, leaving 19 bases between the germline ends. The CDR3 runs 15 residues.

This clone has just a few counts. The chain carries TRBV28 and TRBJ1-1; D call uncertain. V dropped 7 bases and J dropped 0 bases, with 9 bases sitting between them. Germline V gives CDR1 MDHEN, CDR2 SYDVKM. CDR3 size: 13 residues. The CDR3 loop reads CASTSRLNTEAFF. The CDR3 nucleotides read TGTGCCAGCACCTCCAGGCTGAACACTGAAGCTTTCTTT.

The CDR3 bases are TGTGCCAGTAGTGACAGGGAGAACCAGCCCCAGCATTTT. Amino acids: CASSDRENQPQHF. The chain carries TRBV19 and TRBJ1-5, with 7 bases fitting TRBD1. Germline-derived CDR1 and CDR2 are LNHDA and SQIVND (reference sequence). Trimming at V came to 5 bases and at J to 7 bases, leaving 5 bases not matched to a gene. The CDR3 is made up of 13 amino acids.

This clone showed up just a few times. The DNA of the CDR3 is TGTGCCAGCACCCTCGACAGGCCTAATGAAGCTTTCTTT. Translated: CASTLDRPNEAFF. The chain links TRBV12-3 or TRBV12-4 to TRBJ1-1; D is possibly TRBD1 (6 bases). The CDR3 extends over 13 amino acids. The ends were cut back, 7 bases at V and 7 bases at J, with 16 bases in the middle.

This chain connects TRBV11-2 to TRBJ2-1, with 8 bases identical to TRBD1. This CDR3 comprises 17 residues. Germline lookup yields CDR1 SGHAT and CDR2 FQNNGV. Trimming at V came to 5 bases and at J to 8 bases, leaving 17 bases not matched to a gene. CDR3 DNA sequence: TGTGCCAGCAGCACCCTCGCAGGGGGCATTGAGGGCGATGAGCAGTTCTTC. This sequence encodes CASSTLAGGIEGDEQFF.

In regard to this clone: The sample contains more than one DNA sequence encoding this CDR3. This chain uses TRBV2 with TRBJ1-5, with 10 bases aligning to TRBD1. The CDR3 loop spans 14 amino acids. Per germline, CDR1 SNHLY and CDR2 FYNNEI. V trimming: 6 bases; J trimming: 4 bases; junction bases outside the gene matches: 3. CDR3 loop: CASSGTGENQPQHF. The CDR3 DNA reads TGTGCCAGCAGCGGGACAGGGGAGAATCAGCCCCAGCATTTT.